One and the same sample provided the 10 T cell receptor beta chains below, sequenced in a study of post-analysis software for immune sequencing data (dated by TCRdb to between 2014 and 2016). These receptors' targets are unknown. Library preparation employed PCR. TCRdb names Illumina HiSeq 2500 as the instrument used. To reduce PCR and sequencing biases, unique molecular identifiers were built into the TCR beta cDNA libraries. TCRdb took the public reads, trimmed them with fastp at Q25, ran MiXCR for clone calling and kept in-frame beta chains. Rows merge per CDR3 protein into single entries with the most common DNA and genes. The table for this sample lists approximately 730,000 distinct CDR3 sequences; 25% to 30% of them were counted only once. Together, the top ten hold 0.56% of the sample. The paper as a whole reports these results and caveats: Patients showed significantly higher frequencies than controls for a handful of TRBV segments, among them TRBV5-6, TRBV5-1 and TRBV20-1.

Input material: blood. All receptors derive from a girl aged 10 to 17 with multiple sclerosis.

The sample holds a few counts of this clonotype. This chain uses TRBV20-1 with TRBJ2-1; D unclear. The germline V and J ends were trimmed by 1 base and 4 bases, with 5 bases remaining between them. Germline loops: CDR1 DFQATT, CDR2 SNEGSKA (reference sequence). This CDR3 has 12 residues. This CDR3 reads CSARAYYNEQFF. CDR3 sequence (DNA): TGCAGTGCTAGAGCATATTACAATGAGCAGTTCTTC.

The gene calls are TRBV28 and TRBJ1-1, with D maybe TRBD1 (5 bases). The CDR3 contains 14 residues. The V end was cut by 6 bases, the J end by 4 bases, with 15 bases between. CDR1 and CDR2 from the germline V gene are MDHEN and SYDVKM. Here the CDR3 reads CASSPGRWVTEAFF. CDR3 DNA: TGTGCCAGCAGCCCGGGACGTTGGGTCACTGAAGCTTTCTTT.

The chain couples TRBV3-1 to TRBJ2-1; D is possibly TRBD2 (6 bases). V was pared by 1 base and J by 3 bases, with 16 bases between. Germline V gene data show CDR1 as LGHDT and CDR2 as YNNKEL (reference sequence). The CDR3 contains 17 residues. The CDR3, as DNA: TGTGCCAGCAGCCAAGCATTTACGGGAGACTACTACAATGAGCAGTTCTTC. It translates to CASSQAFTGDYYNEQFF.

This clonotype showed up just a few times. The rearrangement joins TRBV24-1 to TRBJ2-2, with 11 bases matching TRBD2. Looked up from germline, CDR1 is KGHDR and CDR2 is SFDVKD. The CDR3 is 17 amino acids. The V gene end was trimmed by 7 bases and the J gene end by 0 bases; junction bases not matched to a gene: 6. In DNA, the CDR3 is TGTGCCACCAGCTCTAGCGGGGGGCAGACGAACACCGGGGAGCTGTTTTTT. Amino acid sequence: CATSSSGGQTNTGELFF.

The V gene is TRBV7-8, the J gene TRBJ2-5, with 9 bases identical to TRBD1. The V and J ends lost 5 bases and 11 bases, in that order; junction bases with no gene match: 12. This CDR3 is 14 amino acids long. Germline CDR1 SGHVS, CDR2 FQNEAQ. The CDR3, as DNA: TGTGCCAGCAGCCGGACAGGGGCTTCCAATGAGCAGTACTTC. Translation: CASSRTGASNEQYF.

This clonotype was seen ten or more times. CDR3: CASSGPGPLGYEQYF. CDR3 bases: TGTGCCAGCAGCGGACCGGGACCCCTCGGATACGAGCAGTACTTC. The J gene is TRBJ2-7, the V gene TRBV9; D possibly matches TRBD1 or TRBD2 (5 bases each). V lost 3 bases to trimming and J lost 4 bases, with 17 bases between them. Germline CDR1 and CDR2: SGDLS and YYNGEE. This CDR3 comprises 15 residues.

This clonotype was picked up a small number of times. The chain has TRBV28 and TRBJ2-5, with D tentatively TRBD2 (5 bases). The CDR3 totals 14 residues. Germline assignment: CDR1 MDHEN and CDR2 SYDVKM. V was pared by 6 bases and J by 2 bases, with 13 bases between. The CDR3, as DNA: TGTGCCAGCAGCCCACAGAGCGGACAAGAGACCCAGTACTTC. Translation: CASSPQSGQETQYF.

This clonotype was seen repeatedly, ten times or more. The chain recombines TRBV6-6 with TRBJ2-7; TRBD1 might be the D (6 bases). This CDR3 has 12 amino acids. V lost 10 bases to trimming and J lost 0 bases, with 10 bases between them. Germline V gene data show CDR1 as MNHNY and CDR2 as SVGAGI (reference sequence). As DNA, the CDR3 is TGTGCCACCGTGGACAGCTCCTACGAGCAGTACTTC. This translates into CATVDSSYEQYF.

DNA for the CDR3: TGTGCCAGCAGCTTAGCGGGGACAGGGGGCTTCGATGAGCAGTACTTC. It specifies CASSLAGTGGFDEQYF. The rearrangement links TRBV7-2 to TRBJ2-5; 12 positions match TRBD1. Losses at the gene ends were 0 bases for V and 11 bases for J; bases not matched to a gene: 10. The CDR3 runs to 16 residues. In germline, CDR1 is SGHTA, CDR2 FQGNSA. Looking up the rest from reference TRBV7-2 and TRBJ2-5 gives the full variable domain: GAGVSQSPSNKVTEKGKDVELRCDPISGHTALYWYRQSLGQGLEFLIYFQGNSAPDKSGLPSDRFSAERTGGSVSTLTIQRTQQEDSAVYLCASSLAGTGGFDEQYFGPGTRLLVL.

This clonotype occurred a few times. J is TRBJ1-2 and V is TRBV25-1; 7 bases are a match to TRBD1. J was trimmed by 3 bases and V by 1 base; bases with no gene match: 11. CDR3 size: 17 residues. The V gene's germline CDR1 is MGHDK and CDR2 SYGVNS. The CDR3 coding sequence is TGTGCCAGCAGTGAATCTCTCGGACAGGCTACCTACTATGGCTACACCTTC. The encoded protein is CASSESLGQATYYGYTF.